The rows below give T cell receptor beta chains drawn from one sample of a study of technical replicates of blood from a handful of donors. TCRdb's copy holds only in-frame clones and misses some; the assay was immunoSEQ multiplex PCR. This sample has about 80,000 clones; about 91% occur once, and the top ten carry 0.35% to 0.45%. The sample consisted of T cells isolated from PBMCs. All receptors come from a human donor in good health. Each CDR3 is given with its conserved first and last residue. D genes are given only for firm matches. Clone size is stated in some rows and not others, as once, few, many or a class when expanded.

D gene	V gene	clone size	J gene	CDR3 DNA	CDR3 protein
NA	TRBV7-9	NA	TRBJ2-1	TGTGCCAGCAGCTTAGGGACGGGAAACAATGAGCAGTTCTTC	CASSLGTGNNEQFF
TRBD2	TRBV2	NA	TRBJ2-3	TGTGCCAGCAGTGAGGGTGTTGGCGGGAGGGCCAGGGCAGATACGCAGTATTTT	CASSEGVGGRARADTQYF
TRBD1	TRBV2	NA	TRBJ1-1	TGTGCCAGCAGCGCAGGGACAGGCAACACTGAAGCTTTCTTT	CASSAGTGNTEAFF
NA	TRBV11-3	once	TRBJ1-1	TGTGCCAGCAGCTTATTAGGAGGCGCGAACACTGAAGCTTTCTTT	CASSLLGGANTEAFF
TRBD1	TRBV5-1	NA	TRBJ2-7	TGCGCCAGCAGCCGGGCTACCGGACAGGCCTACGAGCAGTACTTC	CASSRATGQAYEQYF
NA	TRBV5-1	NA	TRBJ2-2	TGCGCCAGCAGCTTGAAACACAACACCGGGGAGCTGTTTTTT	CASSLKHNTGELFF
NA	TRBV5-1	once	TRBJ2-2	TGCGCCAGTAGGGGCCCCGGGGAGCTGTTTTTT	CASRGPGELFF
NA	TRBV9	NA	TRBJ2-1	TGTGCCAGCAGCGTTGGGCTAGCCTATGAGCAGTTCTTC	CASSVGLAYEQFF
TRBD2	TRBV10-3	NA	TRBJ2-7	TGTGCCATCAGTGGGCTAGCGGGGACCTACGAGCAGTACTTC	CAISGLAGTYEQYF
TRBD2	TRBV7-2	once	TRBJ2-3	TGTGCCAGCAGCCAACAAAGCGGGAGCCGCACAGATACGCAGTATTTT	CASSQQSGSRTDTQYF
TRBD2	TRBV4-3	NA	TRBJ2-2	TGCGCCAGCAGCCAAGGAGGCCGGGAGGGTACCGGGGAGCTGTTTTTT	CASSQGGREGTGELFF
TRBD2	TRBV23-1	NA	TRBJ2-2	TGCGCCAGCGGCGGGAGGTGGTCGGCCGGGGAGCTGTTTTTT	CASGGRWSAGELFF
NA	TRBV18	NA	TRBJ2-7	TGTGCCAGCTCACCACCGGAGGGAAAGAGCTACGAGCAGTACTTC	CASSPPEGKSYEQYF
TRBD1	TRBV5-1	NA	TRBJ1-2	TGCGCCAGCAGCCCGGGAAGGGGGCGTGATGGCTACACCTTC	CASSPGRGRDGYTF
NA	TRBV19	NA	TRBJ2-7	TGTGCCAGTAGTTACAGGGGTGGGGGGTACGAGCAGTACTTC	CASSYRGGGYEQYF
NA	TRBV28	NA	TRBJ2-1	TGTGCCAGCAGTCTCCCCCTTGCGGGCCCTAATTACAATGAGCAGTTCTTC	CASSLPLAGPNYNEQFF
TRBD2	TRBV9	NA	TRBJ2-5	TGTGCCAGCAGCGTAGGACTAGCGAGAGAGACCCAGTACTTC	CASSVGLARETQYF
TRBD1	TRBV7-8	NA	TRBJ2-7	TGTGCCAGCAGTAAGACAGGGGCTGCCTTCTACGAGCAGTACTTC	CASSKTGAAFYEQYF